This T cell receptor beta chain was identified during a study of vaccination effects on CD4 cells after COVID-19. Details on this clone: The antigen is not known.

Study conclusions and caveats: At late timepoints after vaccination, vaccine- and infection-induced clones shrank markedly.

TCRdb keeps only in-frame clones here, not all; method: immunoSEQ multiplex PCR. This sample yields 65,000 or so clones, of which approximately 76% are seen a single time; 2.8% belongs to the top ten. Under the ViraFEST assay, PBMC were stimulated with viral peptide pools so that antigen-specific CD4+ T cells expanded. Sequencing was performed afterwards. Isolating CD4+ T cells followed around nine days of culture. Nucleocapsid antibody tests were negative, and the vaccine recipients had no prior SARS-CoV-2 infection. Each well held approximately 2.2 million PBMC cultured with roughly 10 ug/ml peptides and 8.5 to 10 IU/ml IL-2. The germline gives CDR1 SGHAT, CDR2 FQNNGV. The CDR3 consists of 15 residues. Trimming removed 1 base at V and 0 bases at J, with 7 bases between.

The chain links TRBV11-2 to TRBJ2-1; D remains ambiguous. The TCR comes from a human donor who received a COVID-19 vaccine. This specimen was CD4+ T cells from PBMCs cultured with HCoV-NL63 spike peptides, taken before COVID-19 vaccination. The CDR3 here is CASSLVAGSYNEQFF. CDR3 bases: TGTGCCAGCAGCTTAGTGGCTGGCTCCTACAATGAGCAGTTCTTC.